This T cell receptor (beta chain) was found in a study of CD8+CD57+ T cells in acquired aplastic anemia. Study-level background: On average, sorted CD4+ and CD8+ cells gave 3.2 ug of DNA. On average, healthy donors gave approximately 9.9 million reads for CD4+ cells.

With 2 bases clipped from V and 4 bases from J, the junction kept 3 bases outside the gene matches. Germline V lookup: CDR1 SGHTA, CDR2 FQGTGA. The CDR3 loop spans 15 amino acids. General study points: CD8+ Simpson's diversity in patients was not significantly different from that in controls. Both patients and controls carried the same twenty-nine CD8+ CDR3 sequences.

Worth noting for this clonotype: Antigen unknown.

TCR beta VDJ and CDR3 profiles were obtained from a genomic DNA template. TCRdb fed the reads into MiXCR, producing one record per CDR3 protein. Among about 210,000 distinct CDR3 sequences, about 37% were seen once, and the ten largest hold roughly 1.1%. This chain connects TRBV7-3 to TRBJ2-1; TRBD2 agrees at 9 bases. The sequenced material came from sorted CD4+, CD8+, or CD8+CD57+ T cells (not recorded which) from PBMCs. The origin of this receptor is a human donor in good health, serving as a control. CDR3 residues: CASSLVSGGYNEQFF. The CDR3 region has the DNA TGTGCCAGCAGCTTAGTTAGCGGGGGTTACAATGAGCAGTTCTTC. The variable domain in full, with the rest retrieved from reference TRBV7-3 and TRBJ2-1, is GAGVSQTPSNKVTEKGKYVELRCDPISGHTALYWYRQSLGQGPEFLIYFQGTGAADDSGLPNDRFFAVRPEGSVSTLKIQRTERGDSAVYLCASSLVSGGYNEQFFGPGTRLTVL.